The entry below describes one TCR beta chain. Its cognate antigen is unknown. Trimming took 0 bases from V and 4 from J, leaving 14 bases between them. The length of the CDR3 is 15 residues. From germline, CDR1 is SGHRS and CDR2 YFSETQ. This sample stems from a study of T-cell memory formation after mild COVID-19. Study overall: Each donor largely had its own TCR clusters. Study-level findings and limits: Shrinking CD4+ clones resided mostly in CM and EM, and CD8+ ones in EMRA.

Using constant-segment primers, 5'RACE produced TCR alpha and TCR beta cDNA libraries carrying sample barcodes and UMIs. TCRdb passed the 5' RACE reads through MiXCR, listing each CDR3 protein once. Here the sample spans around 440,000 distinct CDR3 sequences, roughly 18% being singletons. The rearrangement uses TRBV5-1 and TRBJ2-7, with D possibly being TRBD1 or TRBD2 (5 bases each). This clonotype originated in an adult woman who had mild COVID-19 (a few samples of this study predate the infection). Cell type and time point are not known. Sequenced: PBMCs or a T cell subset sorted from them (not recorded which). DNA of the CDR3: TGCGCCAGCAGCTTGGCCTACGGGGCGACGTACGAGCAGTACTTC. Translated, it gives CASSLAYGATYEQYF.